This T cell receptor (beta chain) comes out of a study of cytomegalovirus exposure and HLA in healthy donors. Study outcomes and limitations: It was reported in a later analysis that an Asian-associated ancestry cluster showed fewer N-insertions than the approximately 670-donor mean. Diagnosis of cytomegalovirus status made by the classifier reportedly showed high specificity and sensitivity.

The PCR was carried out with 60 Vbeta primers and 13 Jbeta primers. The protocol was immunoSEQ multiplex PCR, while the TCRdb copy is restricted to in-frame clones and leaves out a portion. The repertoire holds about 130,000 clones, with roughly four fifths as singletons. Healthy bone marrow donors made up the donor group. About this clone itself: What it recognizes is unknown.

Sequencing input: PBMCs. The sequence was collected from a woman in her fifties or sixties in good health and CMV-seronegative.

The CDR3 nucleotides read TGTGCCAGCAGCTTAAACGCCTTGACATATGGCTACACCTTC. As protein: CASSLNALTYGYTF. The chain uses TRBV7-8 and TRBJ1-2; D is uncertain. The CDR3 runs 14 residues. The germline V gene has CDR1 SGHVS and CDR2 FQNEAQ. V lost 2 bases to trimming and J lost 5 bases, with 12 bases between them.